This is a list of T cell receptor beta chains from one sample in a study of shared clonotypes between healthy human individuals. Profiled with immunoSEQ multiplex PCR; TCRdb holds only in-frame clones, not every one. Of a few million clones in the sample, more than 80% were seen once. The specimen was naive CD4+ T cells from PBMCs. The receptors here all came from a man between 18 and 29 years old in good health. Some clones in this sample may be carry-over from other donors' samples. Both conserved end residues are trimmed from each CDR3. Fields, in order: V gene, J gene, CDR3 length, CDR3 protein.

V gene: TRBV4-1
J gene: TRBJ2-5
CDR3 length: 12
CDR3 protein: ASSLASGAETQY

V gene: TRBV5-6
J gene: TRBJ2-2
CDR3 length: 15
CDR3 protein: ASSLGWGRSYTGELF

V gene: TRBV16
J gene: TRBJ1-1
CDR3 length: 12
CDR3 protein: ASSQSRTILEAF

V gene: TRBV6-6
J gene: TRBJ2-6
CDR3 length: 11
CDR3 protein: ASSPRQTNVLT

V gene: TRBV2
J gene: TRBJ2-2
CDR3 length: 12
CDR3 protein: ASSRDSYTGELF

V gene: TRBV28
J gene: TRBJ2-7
CDR3 length: 12
CDR3 protein: ASSLGGPRREQY

V gene: TRBV6-5
J gene: TRBJ2-1
CDR3 length: 13
CDR3 protein: ASSYAGGYYNEQF

V gene: TRBV7-9
J gene: TRBJ2-5
CDR3 length: 14
CDR3 protein: ASSQRTSGNHQTQY

V gene: TRBV7-2
J gene: TRBJ1-2
CDR3 length: 11
CDR3 protein: ASSLGTIYGYT

V gene: TRBV7-2
J gene: TRBJ2-5
CDR3 length: 11
CDR3 protein: ASSPGPQETQY

V gene: TRBV9
J gene: TRBJ2-7
CDR3 length: 15
CDR3 protein: ASSTRLAGGPRYEQY